These 20 T cell receptor beta chains share one sample of origin, sequenced in a study of T cell responses to AZD1222 COVID-19 vaccine. Method: immunoSEQ multiplex PCR; TCRdb's copy keeps in-frame clones and lacks some. This sample yields about 110,000 clones, of which 94% are seen a single time; 2.5% to 3% belongs to the top ten. The sequencing here drew on peripheral blood, taken 28 days after the second AZD1222 dose. These receptors all stem from an adult who received the AZD1222 COVID-19 vaccine.

The genes are TRBV12-3 or TRBV12-4 and TRBJ2-7; possibly TRBD1 for D (6 bases). V gave up 5 bases and J gave up 4 bases, with 9 bases separating them. This CDR3 spans 12 amino acids. CDR3 bases: TGTGCCAGCAGTACAGGGTTATACGAGCAGTACTTC. It specifies CASSTGLYEQYF.

J is TRBJ1-2 and V is TRBV5-4; tentative D call: TRBD1 (6 bases). Germline loops: CDR1 SGHNT, CDR2 YYREEE (reference sequence). V gave up 1 base and J gave up 3 bases, with 10 bases separating them. The CDR3 runs 14 residues. This CDR3 is CASSLWTAHYGYTF. CDR3 in DNA: TGTGCCAGCAGCTTGTGGACAGCCCACTATGGCTACACCTTC.

The V call is TRBV28, the J call TRBJ1-1; unclear D gene. This CDR3 contains 16 residues. Germline values: CDR1 MDHEN, CDR2 SYDVKM. V was shortened by 7 bases and J by 10 bases, with 28 bases between the two germline ends. CDR3 residues: CASTSVEGLGILGAFF. The CDR3 DNA sequence: TGTGCCAGCACCTCCGTGGAAGGTTTGGGCATCCTTGGAGCTTTCTTT.

The V gene is TRBV3-1 (or the pseudogene TRBV3-2), the J gene TRBJ2-1; D might be TRBD1 or TRBD2, each matching 5 bases. CDR3 length equals 16 residues. Trimming removed 2 bases at V and 10 bases at J, with 21 bases between. In germline, CDR1 is LGHDT, CDR2 YNNKEL (reference sequence). Here the CDR3 DNA reads TGTGCCAGCAGCCAATCCTCGGGACGGAAGCTAGGGGAGCAGTTCTTC. It specifies CASSQSSGRKLGEQFF.

This CDR3 reads CASSGQGSSNQPQHF. The CDR3 bases are TGTGCCAGCAGTGGACAGGGGAGTAGCAATCAGCCCCAGCATTTT. The rearrangement uses TRBV27 and TRBJ1-5; TRBD1 agrees at 9 bases. J gave up 0 bases and V 5 bases, and 2 bases lay outside the gene matches. The CDR3 consists of 15 residues. CDR1 is MNHEY, CDR2 SMNVEV, per germline (reference sequence).

The CDR3 loop is CASSRQNSPLHF. CDR3 nucleotide sequence: TGTGCCAGCAGCAGACAGAATTCACCCCTCCACTTT. This chain links TRBV14 with TRBJ1-6; weak D call: TRBD1 (5 bases). This CDR3 spans 12 amino acids. Germline CDR1 SGHDN, CDR2 FVKESK. Trimming stripped 5 bases from V and 7 bases from J, with 6 bases between.

This chain uses TRBV3-1 (or the pseudogene TRBV3-2) with TRBJ2-2; D possibly matches TRBD1 or TRBD2 (5 bases each). Trimming left V 1 base short and J 5 bases short, with 11 bases between. The CDR3 sequence is 15 residues long. Germline values: CDR1 LGHDT, CDR2 YNNKEL (reference sequence). The CDR3 DNA reads TGTGCCAGCAGCCAAGCGGGGCTACCTACCGGGGAGCTGTTTTTT. Translation gives CASSQAGLPTGELFF.

This rearrangement joins TRBV3-1 (or the pseudogene TRBV3-2) to TRBJ2-7; 10 positions agree with TRBD1. The CDR3 sequence is 13 residues long. The J segment lost 6 bases and the V segment lost 5 bases, leaving 4 bases of the junction unmatched. CDR1 is LGHDT and CDR2 is YNNKEL in the germline V gene (reference sequence). This CDR3 reads CASSWGQGSEQYF. For the CDR3, the DNA is TGTGCCAGCAGCTGGGGACAGGGGAGCGAGCAGTACTTC.

This clone was seen just once. This chain connects TRBV19 to TRBJ1-3; no clear D gene. The CDR3 is made up of 16 amino acids. In germline, CDR1 is LNHDA, CDR2 SQIVND (reference sequence). With 2 bases removed from V and 0 bases from J, the gap between germline ends came to 11 bases. CDR3 amino acids: CASSILVKASGNTIYF. The CDR3 DNA follows: TGTGCCAGTAGTATATTGGTGAAAGCCTCTGGAAACACCATATATTTT.

The V gene is TRBV19, the J gene TRBJ2-3; D may be TRBD1 (5 bases). The CDR3 spans 13 residues. Germline V gene data show CDR1 as LNHDA and CDR2 as SQIVND (reference sequence). Between the trimmed V and J ends, which lost 5 bases and 5 bases, there was a span of 11 bases. The CDR3 region has the DNA TGTGCCAGTAGTGGACAATTAGGAGATACGCAGTATTTT. Protein: CASSGQLGDTQYF.

The chain has TRBV10-3 and TRBJ2-1; TRBD2 is a possible D gene (6 bases). The V end was cut by 2 bases, the J end by 6 bases, with 17 bases between. Germline V CDR1 and CDR2: ENHRY, SYGVKD. This CDR3 has 16 amino acids. The CDR3 sequence: CAISEPRVADSNEQFF. Written as DNA, the CDR3 is TGTGCCATCAGTGAGCCCAGGGTAGCGGATTCCAATGAGCAGTTCTTC.

The chain carries TRBV5-6 and TRBJ1-3, with 9 bases lining up with TRBD1. This CDR3 has 16 residues. Germline values: CDR1 SGHDT, CDR2 YYEEEE. V shed 7 bases, J shed 4 bases, and the junction held 12 bases outside the gene matches. CDR3 bases: TGTGCCAGCTATTTTTTTGGGGACAGGGTCGGAAACACCATATATTTT. It is translated as CASYFFGDRVGNTIYF.

This clone has only one observation. V and J are TRBV12-3 or TRBV12-4 and TRBJ1-5; D is ambiguous. There are 12 residues in the CDR3. V gave up 6 bases and J gave up 7 bases, with 10 bases separating them. The CDR3 loop reads CASRLLQQPQHF. The CDR3 bases are TGTGCCAGCAGACTGTTACAGCAGCCCCAGCATTTT.

The J gene is TRBJ1-1, the V gene TRBV5-1; D unclear. Germline-derived CDR1 and CDR2 are SGHRS and YFSETQ. CDR3 size: 15 residues. Trimming stripped 1 base from V and 1 base from J, with 11 bases between. The CDR3 DNA reads TGCGCCAGCAGCTTGTTAGGTCCAGGGAACACTGAAGCTTTCTTT. Amino acids: CASSLLGPGNTEAFF.

This chain connects TRBV5-1 to TRBJ2-2; a weak D match, TRBD2 (5 bases). V dropped 0 bases and J dropped 6 bases, with 6 bases sitting between them. This CDR3 comprises 13 residues. Germline values: CDR1 SGHRS, CDR2 YFSETQ. CDR3 in DNA: TGCGCCAGCAGCTTGGACGGGGCCGGGGAGCTGTTTTTT. It encodes CASSLDGAGELFF.

The chain uses TRBV12-3 or TRBV12-4 and TRBJ1-1, with D maybe TRBD1 (5 bases). Trimming took 5 bases from V and 3 from J, leaving 10 bases between them. The length of the CDR3 is 13 residues. The CDR3 DNA reads as TGTGCCAGCAGTAGGGGAGAGGACACTGAAGCTTTCTTT. Translated: CASSRGEDTEAFF.

J is TRBJ1-3 and V is TRBV15; D ambiguous. The V gene lost 0 bases and the J gene lost 0 bases, with 12 bases spanning the gap. This CDR3 comprises 17 residues. The V gene's germline CDR1 is LNHNV and CDR2 YYDKDF (reference sequence). The CDR3 region has the DNA TGTGCCACCAGCAGAGATCGGGTCGGGAGCTCTGGAAACACCATATATTTT. Amino acids: CATSRDRVGSSGNTIYF.

The CDR3 region is CASKEQVAALDYGYTF. The CDR3 coding sequence is TGTGCCAGTAAAGAACAAGTCGCGGCTTTGGATTATGGCTACACCTTC. The rearrangement joins TRBV19 to TRBJ1-2; D uncertain. Germline lookup yields CDR1 LNHDA and CDR2 SQIVND (reference sequence). This CDR3 region has 16 residues. Trimming pared 7 bases from V and 5 bases from J, leaving 23 bases between.

V gene TRBV6-5 combines with J gene TRBJ1-4, with TRBD1 as a possible D gene (5 bases). Germline CDR1 is MNHEY and CDR2 is SVGAGI. This CDR3 spans 12 amino acids. V shed 6 bases and J shed 8 bases, with 10 bases lying between them. The CDR3 loop is CASRQGREKLFF. The DNA of the CDR3 is TGTGCCAGCAGGCAGGGTCGAGAAAAACTGTTTTTT.

This rearrangement joins TRBV5-1 to TRBJ2-7; 12 bases align to TRBD2. The CDR3 covers 14 residues. Germline CDR1 and CDR2: SGHRS and YFSETQ. V dropped 3 bases and J dropped 6; count of bases not matched to a gene: 4. CDR3 region: CASSSLAGGSEQYF. CDR3 in DNA: TGCGCCAGCAGCTCGCTAGCGGGGGGGTCCGAGCAGTACTTC.